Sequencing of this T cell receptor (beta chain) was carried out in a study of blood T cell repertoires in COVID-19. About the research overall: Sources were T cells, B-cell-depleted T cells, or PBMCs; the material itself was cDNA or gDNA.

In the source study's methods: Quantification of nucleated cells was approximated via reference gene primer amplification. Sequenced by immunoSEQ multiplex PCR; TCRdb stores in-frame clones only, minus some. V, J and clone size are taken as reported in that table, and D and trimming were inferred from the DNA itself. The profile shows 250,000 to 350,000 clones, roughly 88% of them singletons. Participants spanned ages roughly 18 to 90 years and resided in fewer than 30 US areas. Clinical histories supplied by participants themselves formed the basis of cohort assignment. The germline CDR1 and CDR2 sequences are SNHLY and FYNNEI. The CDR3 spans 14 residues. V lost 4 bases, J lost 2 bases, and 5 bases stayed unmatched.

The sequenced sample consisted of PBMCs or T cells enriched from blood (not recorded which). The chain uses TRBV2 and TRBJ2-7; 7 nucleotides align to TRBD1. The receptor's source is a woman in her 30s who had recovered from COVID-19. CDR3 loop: CASSAGTVPYEQYF. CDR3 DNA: TGTGCCAGCAGTGCCGGGACAGTGCCCTACGAGCAGTACTTC.